The entry below describes one TCR beta chain. The antigen remains unidentified. The V gene's germline CDR1 is SGHAT and CDR2 FQNNGV. Trimming removed 8 bases at V and 10 bases at J, with 18 bases between. The CDR3 loop spans 13 amino acids. This record comes from a study of cytomegalovirus exposure and HLA in healthy donors. The PCR had 60 Vbeta and 13 Jbeta primers. Clones were read by immunoSEQ multiplex PCR, and TCRdb kept only the in-frame ones, dropping some. The sample gives 120,000 to 150,000 clones, just over 70% of which show up once; 1.5% to 2% is in the top ten. Study-wide points: A later analysis found that most CMV-associated TCR beta chains appeared HLA-restricted. In a later analysis, TCR beta V- and J-gene trimming showed a link to a missense DCLRE1C variant. Later analysis identified 17,000 or so TCR beta sequences associated with HLA alleles, using a false discovery rate threshold of 0.05.

V usage is TRBV11-2 and J usage is TRBJ2-1; a possible D gene is TRBD2 (5 bases). The sample comprised PBMCs. The sequence derives from a woman aged 25 to 39 in good health and CMV-seronegative. The CDR3 nucleotides are TGTGCCAGCGCTCGGCGAGAGGGCGGGGAGCAGTTCTTC. It codes for CASARREGGEQFF.